Following are 22 T cell receptor beta chains from one sample sequenced in a study of T-cell memory formation after mild COVID-19. TCRdb analysed the 5' RACE reads with MiXCR anew, one entry per CDR3 protein. Of some 600,000 distinct CDR3 sequences listed, around 16% are singletons. The sample taken for sequencing was PBMCs or a T cell subset sorted from them (not recorded which). The receptors were sampled from an adult woman who had mild COVID-19 (a few samples of this study predate the infection). Cell type and time point are not known.

A few counts support this clonotype. The V and J genes are TRBV24-1 and TRBJ1-4, with TRBD1 matching 8 bases. Germline trimming cut 5 bases from V and 4 bases from J; bases unmatched to any gene: 5. The CDR3 length is 15 residues. Germline V CDR1 and CDR2: KGHDR, SFDVKD. The CDR3 DNA reads TGTGCCACCAGTGGAGGGACAGGAGATAATGAAAAACTGTTTTTT. This codes for CATSGGTGDNEKLFF.

This clonotype turned up a few times. The rearrangement links TRBV20-1 to TRBJ2-1, with 9 bases lining up with TRBD2. Trimming at V came to 8 bases and at J to 4 bases, leaving 9 bases not matched to a gene. Germline lookup yields CDR1 DFQATT and CDR2 SNEGSKA (reference sequence). The CDR3 runs to 14 residues. Written as DNA, the CDR3 is TGCAGTTCCTCAAGCGGGAGGAGTTACAATGAGCAGTTCTTC. Translating it yields CSSSSGRSYNEQFF.

This clonotype came up many times. The rearrangement links TRBV3-1 to TRBJ1-1; D gene ambiguous. Per the germline V gene, CDR1 is LGHDT and CDR2 is YNNKEL (reference sequence). The CDR3 spans 14 residues. V was clipped by 1 base and J by 5 bases, with 11 bases between them. CDR3: CASSQGAGNTEAFF. The CDR3 bases are TGTGCCAGCAGCCAAGGAGCTGGGAATACTGAAGCTTTCTTT.

This clonotype was observed a few times. This chain connects TRBV15 to TRBJ2-1; 7 nucleotides line up with TRBD2. The trim removed 0 bases at V and 7 bases at J, leaving 6 bases unmatched. Germline V lookup: CDR1 LNHNV, CDR2 YYDKDF (reference sequence). CDR3 size: 15 residues. CDR3 bases: TGTGCCACCAGCAGAGAGTCGGGGGGTCGGAATGAGCAGTTCTTC. The encoded protein is CATSRESGGRNEQFF.

The chain couples TRBV15 to TRBJ1-5, with D hard to call. CDR3 length: 15 residues. The V end lost 0 bases, the J end lost 6 bases, and 12 bases lay between the germline ends. Per germline, CDR1 LNHNV and CDR2 YYDKDF (reference sequence). Here the CDR3 reads CATSRDPTPGQPQHF. CDR3 nucleotides: TGTGCCACCAGCAGAGATCCCACCCCAGGTCAGCCCCAGCATTTT.

The genes are TRBV5-1 and TRBJ2-5; possible D gene TRBD2, 6 bases. The V gene lost 0 bases and the J gene lost 5 bases, with 11 bases spanning the gap. The germline CDR1 and CDR2 sequences are SGHRS and YFSETQ. There are 14 residues in the CDR3. CDR3: CASSLDSSAETQYF. CDR3 DNA sequence: TGCGCCAGCAGCTTGGACTCTAGCGCGGAGACCCAGTACTTC.

This clonotype was detected a few times. The chain links TRBV5-5 to TRBJ1-5; 7 bases align to TRBD1. J was trimmed by 0 bases and V by 2 bases; bases with no gene match: 2. Per germline, CDR1 SGHKS and CDR2 YYEKEE (reference sequence). CDR3 length equals 15 residues. This CDR3 is CASSFGDSSNQPQHF. The DNA for the CDR3 is TGTGCCAGCAGCTTCGGGGACAGTAGCAATCAGCCCCAGCATTTT.

The gene calls are TRBV12-3 or TRBV12-4 and TRBJ2-3; 14 bases are shared with TRBD2. This CDR3 has 17 residues. J gave up 6 bases and V 3 bases, and 8 bases lay outside the gene matches. CDR3 sequence: CASSLGIGTSGGDTQYF. CDR3 coding DNA: TGTGCCAGCAGTTTGGGGATCGGGACTAGCGGGGGTGATACGCAGTATTTT.

This clonotype was observed a handful of times. The chain is built from TRBV4-3 and TRBJ1-6; tentative D call: TRBD1 (6 bases). V dropped 2 bases and J dropped 7 bases, with 12 bases sitting between them. CDR3 length: 15 amino acids. Germline CDR1 is LGHNA and CDR2 is YSLEER. CDR3 protein: CASSQLTGGNSPLHF. For the CDR3, the DNA is TGCGCCAGCAGCCAACTGACAGGCGGGAATTCACCCCTCCACTTT.

The gene calls are TRBV4-1 and TRBJ1-5; D may be TRBD1 (6 bases). Germline-derived CDR1 and CDR2 are MGHRA and YSYEKL. The CDR3 has 16 amino acids. V lost 1 base and J lost 1, with 11 bases in between. For the CDR3, the DNA is TGCGCCAGCAGCCAAGGCGCAGGGGCAAGCAATCAGCCCCAGCATTTT. This encodes CASSQGAGASNQPQHF.

In this sample, this clonotype turned up many times. The chain combines TRBV5-1 with TRBJ2-7, with D possibly called TRBD1 or TRBD2 (6 bases each). Looked up from germline, CDR1 is SGHRS and CDR2 is YFSETQ. The CDR3 length is 16 residues. Trimming took 3 bases from V and 3 from J, leaving 19 bases between them. CDR3 amino acids: CASSSPEGGGFYEQYF. The CDR3 region has the DNA TGCGCCAGCAGCTCACCCGAGGGGGGCGGCTTCTACGAGCAGTACTTC.

In this sample, this clonotype turned up a few times. The gene calls are TRBV3-1 and TRBJ2-7; 9 positions agree with TRBD1. The V gene's germline CDR1 is LGHDT and CDR2 YNNKEL (reference sequence). V lost 0 bases and J lost 5; bases outside the gene matches: 11. The CDR3 sequence is 17 residues long. The CDR3 is CASSQERPGTGSHEQYF. For the CDR3, the DNA is TGTGCCAGCAGCCAAGAGCGCCCCGGGACAGGGTCCCACGAGCAGTACTTC.

This clonotype was detected a few times. Relative to the germline gene, one junction end is altered; a read error may explain this. The chain carries TRBV4-3 and TRBJ2-7; 13 positions agree with TRBD2. CDR1 is LGHNA and CDR2 is YSLEER in the germline V gene. CDR3 length: 19 amino acids. The CDR3 loop reads CASSEDLGAGLAGNYEQYF. DNA for the CDR3: TGCGCCAGCAGCGAAGATCTGGGAGCGGGACTAGCGGGGAACTACGAGCAGTACTTC.

This clonotype has just a few counts. V gene TRBV6-5 combines with J gene TRBJ2-7; 9 nucleotides agree with TRBD2. This CDR3 has 13 amino acids. Germline V CDR1 and CDR2: MNHEY, SVGAGI. The V and J ends lost 2 bases and 6 bases, in that order; junction bases with no gene match: 2. Written as DNA, the CDR3 is TGTGCCAGCAGTTACGGGACTAGCTTCGAGCAGTACTTC. It specifies CASSYGTSFEQYF.

In its sample, this clonotype was seen a few times. V gene TRBV5-1 combines with J gene TRBJ2-3, with a tentative D call TRBD2 (6 bases). This CDR3 is 14 amino acids long. The germline gives CDR1 SGHRS, CDR2 YFSETQ. The V end was cut by 6 bases, the J end by 0 bases, with 11 bases between. CDR3 residues: CASTPGDSTDTQYF. The CDR3 DNA reads as TGCGCCAGCACCCCGGGGGACAGCACAGATACGCAGTATTTT.

The chain links TRBV3-1 to TRBJ2-1, with D possibly matching TRBD1 (6 bases). V lost 1 base, J lost 6 bases, and 19 bases lay in between. This CDR3 has 17 residues. CDR1 and CDR2 (germline): LGHDT, YNNKEL (reference sequence). The CDR3 DNA follows: TGTGCCAGCAGCCAAGGATGGGTCCCGACAGGCGGCAATGAGCAGTTCTTC. It specifies CASSQGWVPTGGNEQFF.

The chain uses TRBV12-3 or TRBV12-4 and TRBJ2-3, with D perhaps matching TRBD1 (5 bases). This CDR3 contains 14 residues. V lost 3 bases and J lost 1, with 8 bases in between. CDR3 nucleotides: TGTGCCAGCAGTTTCGTGGGGCGCACAGATACGCAGTATTTT. Translation gives CASSFVGRTDTQYF.

V usage is TRBV6-2 or TRBV6-3 and J usage is TRBJ2-1, with a weak D call TRBD1 (6 bases). With 6 bases removed from V and 3 bases from J, the gap between germline ends came to 15 bases. The V gene's germline CDR1 is MNHEY and CDR2 SVGEGT. The CDR3 is 15 amino acids. The CDR3 DNA reads as TGTGCCAGCAGACACGACAGGCTGATCTACAATGAGCAGTTCTTC. It yields the protein CASRHDRLIYNEQFF.

The J gene is TRBJ2-2, the V gene TRBV6-6; D is tentatively TRBD1 or TRBD2 (5 bases each). This CDR3 spans 18 amino acids. Germline CDR1 reads MNHNY; CDR2 reads SVGAGI (reference sequence). With 2 bases removed from V and 6 bases from J, the gap between germline ends came to 22 bases. In DNA form, the CDR3 reads TGTGCCAGCAGTTACGGCCGGCGTTCCGGGGCCGACGCCGGGGAGCTGTTTTTT. This translates into CASSYGRRSGADAGELFF.

In its sample, this clonotype was seen a few times. The rearrangement links TRBV24-1 to TRBJ1-1, with TRBD1 matching over 9 bases. V was clipped by 7 bases and J by 4 bases; unmatched bases: 3. The CDR3 covers 13 residues. CDR1 and CDR2 (germline): KGHDR, SFDVKD. CDR3: CATRGQGGTEAFF. The CDR3 DNA sequence: TGTGCCACCAGGGGACAGGGCGGCACTGAAGCTTTCTTT.

The chain links TRBV3-1 to TRBJ2-1; the match to TRBD1 covers 12 bases. The germline V gene encodes CDR1 LGHDT and CDR2 YNNKEL (reference sequence). This CDR3 is built from 16 residues. Trimming took 4 bases from V and 8 from J; bases not matched to a gene: 9. Written as DNA, the CDR3 is TGTGCCAGCAGCCGCCAGGGACAGGGGGCTGGGGATGAGCAGTTCTTC. This translates into CASSRQGQGAGDEQFF.

In this sample, this clonotype turned up a few times. This chain joins TRBV7-9 and TRBJ2-7, with TRBD1 matching over 10 bases. The CDR3 extends over 14 amino acids. V dropped 5 bases and J dropped 9; count of bases not matched to a gene: 10. Germline V CDR1 and CDR2: SEHNR, FQNEAQ (reference sequence). CDR3 sequence reads: CASSTRTGGSAQYF. CDR3 in DNA: TGTGCCAGCAGCACCCGGACAGGGGGTAGCGCGCAGTACTTC. Full variable domain (missing parts from reference TRBV7-9 and TRBJ2-7): DTGVSQNPRHKITKRGQNVTFRCDPISEHNRLYWYRQTLGQGPEFLTYFQNEAQLEKSRLLSDRFSAERPKGSFSTLEIQRTEQGDSAMYLCASSTRTGGSAQYFGPGTRLTVT.